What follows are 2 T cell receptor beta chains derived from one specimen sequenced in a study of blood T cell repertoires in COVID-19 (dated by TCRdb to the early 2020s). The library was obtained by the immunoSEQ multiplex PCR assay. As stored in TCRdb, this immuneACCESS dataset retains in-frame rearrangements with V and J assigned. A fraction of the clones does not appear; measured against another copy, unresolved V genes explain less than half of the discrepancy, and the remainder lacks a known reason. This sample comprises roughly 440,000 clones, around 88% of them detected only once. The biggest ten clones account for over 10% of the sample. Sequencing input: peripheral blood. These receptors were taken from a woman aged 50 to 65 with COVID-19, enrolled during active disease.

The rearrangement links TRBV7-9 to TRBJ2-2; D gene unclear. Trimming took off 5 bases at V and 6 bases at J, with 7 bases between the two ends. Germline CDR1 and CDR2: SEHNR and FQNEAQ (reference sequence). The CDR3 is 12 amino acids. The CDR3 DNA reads TGTGCCAGCAGCCCCCTCGCCGGGGAGCTGTTTTTT. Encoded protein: CASSPLAGELFF.

The CDR3 region has the DNA TGTGCCAGTACCGCACAGGGGGGAGGCCTGCCCCAGCATTTT. This gives the protein CASTAQGGGLPQHF. This chain connects TRBV19 to TRBJ1-5; 8 bases map to TRBD1. Germline V lookup: CDR1 LNHDA, CDR2 SQIVND (reference sequence). Losses at the gene ends were 7 bases for V and 9 bases for J; bases not matched to a gene: 11. The CDR3 length is 14 residues. Filled out from reference TRBV19 and TRBJ1-5, the complete variable domain reads DGGITQSPKYLFRKEGQNVTLSCEQNLNHDAMYWYRQDPGQGLRLIYYSQIVNDFQKGDIAEGYSVSREKKESFPLTVTSAQKNPTAFYLCASTAQGGGLPQHFGDGTRLSIL.